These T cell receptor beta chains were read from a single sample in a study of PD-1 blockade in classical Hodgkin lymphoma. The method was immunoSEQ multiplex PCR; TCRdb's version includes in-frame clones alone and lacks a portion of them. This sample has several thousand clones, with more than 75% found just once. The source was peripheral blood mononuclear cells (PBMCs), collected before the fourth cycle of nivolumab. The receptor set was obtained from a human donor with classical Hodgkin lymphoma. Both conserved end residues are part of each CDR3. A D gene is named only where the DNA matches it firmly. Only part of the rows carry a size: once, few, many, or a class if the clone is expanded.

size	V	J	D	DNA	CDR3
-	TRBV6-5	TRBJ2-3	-	TGTGCCAGCAGTTACCGCCGGGAAGCAGTTGGTACGCAGTATTTT	CASSYRREAVGTQYF
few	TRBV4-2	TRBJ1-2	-	TGTGCCAGCAGCCAAGGAGGGAACTATGGCTACACCTTC	CASSQGGNYGYTF
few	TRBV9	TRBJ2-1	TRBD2	TGTGCCAGCAGCGCCGGGACTAGCGGGGGCTACAAACCCAATGAGCAGTTCTTC	CASSAGTSGGYKPNEQFF
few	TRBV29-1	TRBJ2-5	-	TGCAGCGTTGATCCCTTAGGGGGGGGGTTCCAAGAGACCCAGTACTTC	CSVDPLGGGFQETQYF
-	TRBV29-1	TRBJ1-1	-	TGCAGCGTTGACAAAAGCGACACTGAAGCTTTCTTT	CSVDKSDTEAFF
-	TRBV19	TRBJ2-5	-	TGTGCCAGTAGTATAGCTGGGGGAGAGACCCAGTACTTC	CASSIAGGETQYF
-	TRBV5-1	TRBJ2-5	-	TGCGCCAGCAGCTCAGCCAGCTTAGGTCAAGAGACCCAGTACTTC	CASSSASLGQETQYF
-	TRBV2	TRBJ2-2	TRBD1	TGTGCCAGCAGCCGACAGGGGATTAACCCCGGGGAGCTGTTTTTT	CASSRQGINPGELFF
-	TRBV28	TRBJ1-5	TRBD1	TGTGCCAGCAGTTTATCCGTAAGGCTAACAGGGGGCCTGTTTTTTGTCCATCAGCCCCAGCATTTT	CASSLSVRLTGGLFFVHQPQHF
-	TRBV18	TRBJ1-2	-	TGTGCCAGCTCACTAACGCTCGGAGAGTCTGGCTACACCTTC	CASSLTLGESGYTF
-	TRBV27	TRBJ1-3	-	TGTGCCAGCAGTTTATCAGGGGCAAAGGCTGGAAACACCATATATTTT	CASSLSGAKAGNTIYF
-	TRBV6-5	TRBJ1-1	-	TGTGCCAGCAGCATTGGGGGGGAGATTGAAGCTTTCTTT	CASSIGGEIEAFF
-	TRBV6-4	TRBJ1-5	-	TGTGCCAGCAGCGAACAGGGAGGTCAGCCCCAGCATTTT	CASSEQGGQPQHF
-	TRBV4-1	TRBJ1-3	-	TGCGCCAGCAGCCAAGACCGACGTTACACCATATATTTT	CASSQDRRYTIYF
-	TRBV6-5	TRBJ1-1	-	TGTGCCAGCAGAAGACAGGAGAACACTGAAGCTTTCTTT	CASRRQENTEAFF
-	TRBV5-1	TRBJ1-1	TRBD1	TGCGCCAGCAGCCCTCGCTGGGGACAGGGGACCCCTGAAGCTTTCTTT	CASSPRWGQGTPEAFF
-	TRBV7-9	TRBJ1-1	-	TGTGCCAGCAGCTTTAATCCAGGGGTAAGCAGCACTGAAGCTTTCTTT	CASSFNPGVSSTEAFF
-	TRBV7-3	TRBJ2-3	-	TGTGCCAGCAGCTCCACAGGAGTAGGCACAGATACGCAGTATTTT	CASSSTGVGTDTQYF